This entry features one T cell receptor beta chain sequence. Antigen specificity is unknown. The data originate from a study of cytomegalovirus exposure and HLA in healthy donors. Study-wide findings and caveats: Upon later analysis, HLA-associated TCR beta chains proved more clonally expanded than other, equally common chains. Whilst most TCR sequences proved rare, a subset of public TCRs occurred across many donors.

Trimming took 0 bases from V and 7 from J, leaving 19 bases between them. CDR1 is LGHNA, CDR2 YSLEER, per germline. The CDR3 spans 18 residues. Amplification used 60 Vbeta primers and 13 Jbeta primers. TCRdb's table, derived via immunoSEQ multiplex PCR, lists solely in-frame clones and lacks some. The data contain approximately 130,000 clones, approximately 78% of them singletons. The specimen sequenced was PBMCs. This TCR was recovered from a human donor in good health. The rearrangement joins TRBV4-3 to TRBJ1-6; D is unresolved. DNA for the CDR3: TGCGCCAGCAGCCAAGATAGCGGCCCGACCTTAGGGAATTCACCCCTCCACTTT. The encoded protein is CASSQDSGPTLGNSPLHF.